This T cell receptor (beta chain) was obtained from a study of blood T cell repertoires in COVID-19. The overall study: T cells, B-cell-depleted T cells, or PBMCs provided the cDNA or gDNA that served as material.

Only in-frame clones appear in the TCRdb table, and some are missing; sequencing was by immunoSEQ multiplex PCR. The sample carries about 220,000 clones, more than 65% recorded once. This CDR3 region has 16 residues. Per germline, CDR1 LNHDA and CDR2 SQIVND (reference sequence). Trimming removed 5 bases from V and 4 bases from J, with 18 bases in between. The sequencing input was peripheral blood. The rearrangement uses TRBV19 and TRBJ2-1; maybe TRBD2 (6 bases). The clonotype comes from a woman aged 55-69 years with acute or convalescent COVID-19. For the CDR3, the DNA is TGTGCCAGTAGTTCCTCACAGCGGGCGCCTTACAATGAGCAGTTCTTC. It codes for CASSSSQRAPYNEQFF.